This TCR beta chain was retrieved from a study of T cell clonality in common variable immunodeficiency. Study-wide results and caveats: Fewer deletions and N-nucleotide insertions were reportedly seen in common variable immunodeficiency TCR beta sequences. Fewer TCRbeta clones were shared among CVID subjects than controls. Links between repertoire features and CVID complications were heterogeneity-limited.

This clone was recorded many times. The antigen is not known. The read gets to within 3 residues of the CDR3 end, and the germline J gene fills in the rest. Per the germline V gene, CDR1 is SGHRS and CDR2 is YFSETQ. The CDR3 runs 15 residues. J gave up 2 bases and V 8 bases, and 12 bases lay outside the gene matches. Profiled with immunoSEQ multiplex PCR; TCRdb holds only in-frame clones, not every one. The repertoire shows approximately 34,000 clones, none seen only once; the top ten take less than 4.5%. The clonotype comes from a person between 18 and 75 years old in good health. Material: peripheral blood mononuclear cells. The V call is TRBV5-1, the J call TRBJ2-5; 7 bases are a match to TRBD2. The CDR3 bases that were read are TGCGCCAGTTCGCCGACTAGCCCCGTTCAAGAGACC. Residues: CASSPTSPVQET. The whole CDR3 sequence is CASSPTSPVQETQYF.